These T cell receptor beta chains were read from a single sample in a study of CD8 T cells in Susac syndrome. Each CDR3 protein gets one entry after TCRdb re-called the immunoSEQ multiplex PCR reads with MiXCR. The sample has 210,000 or so distinct CDR3 sequences, about 94% seen once. The sequenced sample consisted of CD4+ T cells from PBMCs. The receptors stem from a human donor with Susac syndrome. Each CDR3 is given without its conserved first and last residue.

V gene: TRBV7-9; CDR3 protein: ASSLGGALNSPLH
V gene: TRBV5-4; CDR3 protein: AITPDRSTDTQY
V gene: TRBV20-1; CDR3 protein: SARDDTDTEKLF
V gene: TRBV10-3; CDR3 protein: AISGQGGETQY
V gene: TRBV20-1; CDR3 protein: SASPGHHNQPQH
V gene: TRBV24-1; CDR3 protein: ATSDSRDSYSGANVLT
V gene: TRBV28; CDR3 protein: ASSFYLGTGDNSPLH
V gene: TRBV20-1; CDR3 protein: SALQGVIHEQY
V gene: TRBV7-2; CDR3 protein: ASSPRQGGGTDTQY
V gene: TRBV7-2; CDR3 protein: ASSPDRPGNTIY
V gene: TRBV20-1; CDR3 protein: SARSRPSAELTQY
V gene: TRBV12-3/TRBV12-4; CDR3 protein: ASSLVGGLNTEAF
V gene: TRBV6-5; CDR3 protein: ASSWGQGGSGYT